This TCR beta chain was profiled in a study of T cell responses to AZD1222 COVID-19 vaccine. Whole-study findings and limits: The CD4 TCRs associated with vaccination extended across spike and predominated at 160-218 and 743-854. Spike-specific TCR breadth and depth went up after people got two AZD1222 doses. Sampled repertoires all dated from after the peak T cell response.

Worth noting for this clone: Its antigen remains unidentified.

Generated by immunoSEQ multiplex PCR, the TCRdb table keeps only in-frame clones and is missing some. The data show about 83,000 clones, 85% to 90% seen once. The CDR3 is 12 residues long. V was shortened by 6 bases and J by 6 bases, with 11 bases between the two germline ends. In germline, CDR1 is MDHEN, CDR2 SYDVKM. This TCR came from an adult in good health. The sequences come from peripheral blood, collected on day 0 of MenACWY control vaccination. The chain recombines TRBV28 with TRBJ1-2, with D perhaps TRBD1 (6 bases). The CDR3 reads CASSAGDHGYTF. The DNA for the CDR3 is TGTGCCAGCAGCGCAGGGGACCATGGCTACACCTTC.